These 21 T cell receptor beta chains came from one sample sequenced in a study of blood T cell repertoires in COVID-19. Measured with immunoSEQ multiplex PCR; TCRdb has only the in-frame clones, and not every one. The data contain about 270,000 clones, approximately 89% of them seen just once; the ten biggest clones take up approximately 8.2%. Specimen: peripheral blood. These receptors came from a man aged 35 to 55 with active or convalescent COVID-19.

The chain joins TRBV27 to TRBJ2-7, with 9 bases matching TRBD1. This CDR3 has 16 residues. Unmatched junction bases numbered 12, after V lost 6 bases and J lost 3 bases. Germline assignment: CDR1 MNHEY and CDR2 SMNVEV (reference sequence). The CDR3 loop reads CASSVTGTGRIYEQYF. The CDR3 DNA reads as TGTGCCAGCAGCGTAACCGGGACAGGGAGGATCTACGAGCAGTACTTC.

The chain combines TRBV27 with TRBJ1-5; D gene unclear. Deletions cut 6 bases from V and 3 bases from J, with 9 bases between. The CDR3 has 13 residues. Germline CDR1 and CDR2: MNHEY and SMNVEV (reference sequence). The CDR3 bases are TGTGCCAGCAGGGCAGAGGCCAATCAGCCCCAGCATTTT. Translated, it gives CASRAEANQPQHF.

The chain employs TRBV12-3 or TRBV12-4 and TRBJ2-7; TRBD2 aligns across 8 bases. Unmatched junction bases numbered 4, after V lost 5 bases and J lost 4 bases. CDR3 length equals 13 residues. The CDR3 reads CASSASGGYEQYF. The CDR3 DNA reads as TGTGCCAGCAGTGCAAGCGGGGGTTACGAGCAGTACTTC.

This rearrangement joins TRBV5-6 to TRBJ2-6, with TRBD1 identical over 9 bases. The germline V gene has CDR1 SGHDT and CDR2 YYEEEE. The CDR3 runs to 16 residues. Trimming at V came to 6 bases and at J to 2 bases, leaving 6 bases not matched to a gene. The CDR3 spells CASTSRDRAGANVLTF. DNA for the CDR3: TGTGCCAGCACCTCCCGGGACAGGGCTGGGGCCAACGTCCTGACTTTC.

The chain couples TRBV18 to TRBJ2-1; 12 bases line up with TRBD2. V dropped 5 bases and J dropped 7; count of bases not matched to a gene: 6. CDR3 length: 15 amino acids. Germline CDR1 is KGHSH and CDR2 is LQKENI. In DNA, the CDR3 is TGTGCCAGCTCATCCCTAGCGGGAGGGAAAAATGAGCAGTTCTTC. It is translated as CASSSLAGGKNEQFF.

The V and J genes are TRBV5-4 and TRBJ2-1, with 8 bases lining up with TRBD1. V dropped 2 bases and J dropped 8; count of bases not matched to a gene: 6. Germline V gives CDR1 SGHNT, CDR2 YYREEE (reference sequence). This CDR3 comprises 14 residues. CDR3 DNA sequence: TGTGCCAGCAGCTTAGACAGGGGTGACGATGAGCAGTTCTTC. This translates into CASSLDRGDDEQFF.

This clone showed up just a few times. The V and J genes are TRBV2 and TRBJ1-5; TRBD1 matches at 7 bases. The CDR3 runs 17 residues. The V gene end was trimmed by 1 base and the J gene end by 4 bases; junction bases not matched to a gene: 10. Looked up from germline, CDR1 is SNHLY and CDR2 is FYNNEI. The CDR3: CASSEGDSRLGNQPQHF. In DNA, the CDR3 is TGTGCCAGCAGTGAAGGGGACAGCCGACTGGGTAATCAGCCCCAGCATTTT.

The V and J genes are TRBV28 and TRBJ2-1; a weak D match, TRBD2 (6 bases). V lost 5 bases and J 7 bases, leaving 18 bases between the germline ends. The CDR3 is 15 residues long. The germline gives CDR1 MDHEN, CDR2 SYDVKM. CDR3 nucleotide sequence: TGTGCCAGCAGTGCAAACCGGGACTTCACAAATGAGCAGTTCTTC. Its protein product is CASSANRDFTNEQFF.

J is TRBJ2-1 and V is TRBV5-6; 9 bases line up with TRBD2. This CDR3 has 16 residues. Germline V gives CDR1 SGHDT, CDR2 YYEEEE. The J segment lost 7 bases and the V segment lost 0 bases, leaving 8 bases of the junction unmatched. In DNA, the CDR3 is TGTGCCAGCAGCTTGGTGGCTAGCGGGGCGGGAAATGAGCAGTTCTTC. It is translated as CASSLVASGAGNEQFF.

DNA of the CDR3: TGTGCCAGTAGTATAGGAGACAGGTTAACCGGGGAGCTGTTTTTT. Its protein is CASSIGDRLTGELFF. V usage is TRBV19 and J usage is TRBJ2-2; a weak D match, TRBD1 (6 bases). Germline values: CDR1 LNHDA, CDR2 SQIVND (reference sequence). Trimming pared 1 base from V and 5 bases from J, leaving 11 bases between. The CDR3 runs 15 residues.

The gene calls are TRBV5-1 and TRBJ2-1; 8 bases are a match to TRBD1. J was trimmed by 5 bases and V by 4 bases; bases with no gene match: 5. The CDR3 loop spans 14 amino acids. Looked up from germline, CDR1 is SGHRS and CDR2 is YFSETQ. CDR3 sequence: CASSERTGHNEQFF. Here the CDR3 DNA reads TGCGCCAGCAGCGAAAGGACAGGGCACAATGAGCAGTTCTTC.

The chain joins TRBV6-5 to TRBJ1-4; 7 bases align to TRBD1. The germline V gene has CDR1 MNHEY and CDR2 SVGAGI. There are 15 residues in the CDR3. The J segment lost 8 bases and the V segment lost 1 base, leaving 7 bases of the junction unmatched. In nucleotides, the CDR3 is TGTGCCAGCAGTTACTACCGGCAGGGGGTGGAAAAACTGTTTTTT. Translating gives CASSYYRQGVEKLFF.

This chain uses TRBV5-4 with TRBJ1-1; maybe TRBD1 (5 bases). The germline CDR1 and CDR2 sequences are SGHNT and YYREEE (reference sequence). V lost 2 bases to trimming and J lost 4 bases, with 12 bases between them. CDR3 length equals 14 residues. The CDR3 loop is CASSLGGVTTEAFF. Written as DNA, the CDR3 is TGTGCCAGCAGCTTAGGAGGGGTAACCACTGAAGCTTTCTTT.

The genes are TRBV28 and TRBJ1-6; maybe TRBD1 (5 bases). The germline V gene encodes CDR1 MDHEN and CDR2 SYDVKM. This CDR3 has 12 amino acids. CDR3 nucleotides: TGTGCTACCGGGGGTCAACATTCACCCCTCCACTTT. Its protein product is CATGGQHSPLHF.

The genes are TRBV5-1 and TRBJ2-1; D is ambiguous. Germline V CDR1 and CDR2: SGHRS, YFSETQ. The CDR3 totals 15 residues. V was trimmed by 1 base and J by 0 bases, leaving 8 bases between them. CDR3 loop: CASSLTESSYNEQFF. In DNA, the CDR3 is TGCGCCAGCAGCTTGACCGAGAGCTCCTACAATGAGCAGTTCTTC.

The rearrangement joins TRBV30 to TRBJ1-5; 9 bases are a match to TRBD1. Germline lookup yields CDR1 GTSNPN and CDR2 SVGIG (reference sequence). V lost 0 bases to trimming and J lost 6 bases; unmatched junction nucleotides: 3. The CDR3 has 14 amino acids. CDR3 region: CAWSVGQGFQPQHF. As DNA, the CDR3 is TGTGCCTGGAGTGTCGGACAGGGGTTTCAGCCCCAGCATTTT.

This chain connects TRBV24-1 to TRBJ1-2; D unresolved. Per germline, CDR1 KGHDR and CDR2 SFDVKD. The CDR3 is 15 amino acids. The ends were cut back, 4 bases at V and 6 bases at J, with 17 bases in the middle. The CDR3 protein is CATSDPGGGRDGYTF. In DNA, the CDR3 is TGTGCCACCAGTGACCCCGGAGGAGGGAGAGATGGCTACACCTTC.

The genes are TRBV18 and TRBJ1-2; 8 bases map to TRBD1. The CDR3 is 13 residues long. Trimming removed 6 bases from V and 8 bases from J; junction bases left unmatched: 8. Germline V gene data show CDR1 as KGHSH and CDR2 as LQKENI. This chain's CDR3 is CASSPDRGVGYTF. The CDR3 nucleotides are TGTGCCAGCTCCCCAGACAGGGGCGTAGGCTACACCTTC.

The V call is TRBV2, the J call TRBJ2-1, with D possibly matching TRBD2 (5 bases). Trimming took off 4 bases at V and 2 bases at J, with 9 bases between the two ends. The CDR3 contains 14 residues. CDR1 SNHLY and CDR2 FYNNEI come from the germline V gene. CDR3 loop: CASSARGPYNEQFF. The CDR3 DNA follows: TGTGCCAGCAGTGCGAGAGGGCCCTACAATGAGCAGTTCTTC.

This chain connects TRBV3-1 (or the pseudogene TRBV3-2) to TRBJ2-3; 7 bases line up with TRBD1. CDR1 LGHDT and CDR2 YNNKEL come from the germline V gene (reference sequence). The ends lost 6 bases at V and 4 bases at J; junction bases unmatched: 7. The CDR3 contains 14 residues. DNA of the CDR3: TGTGCCAGCAGGCTAACAGGGGTGTCAGATACGCAGTATTTT. Its translation is CASRLTGVSDTQYF.

J is TRBJ1-5 and V is TRBV28; 8 bases line up with TRBD1. The germline gives CDR1 MDHEN, CDR2 SYDVKM. The CDR3 has 11 amino acids. With V trimmed by 8 bases and J by 11 bases, 5 bases remained unmatched. CDR3 in DNA: TGTGCCAGCTTCGCAGGGGGCGCCCAGCATTTT. It yields the protein CASFAGGAQHF. Full variable domain (remainder filled in from reference TRBV28 and TRBJ1-5): DVKVTQSSRYLVKRTGEKVFLECVQDMDHENMFWYRQDPGLGLRLIYFSYDVKMKEKGDIPEGYSVSREKKERFSLILESASTNQTSMYLCASFAGGAQHFGDGTRLSIL.